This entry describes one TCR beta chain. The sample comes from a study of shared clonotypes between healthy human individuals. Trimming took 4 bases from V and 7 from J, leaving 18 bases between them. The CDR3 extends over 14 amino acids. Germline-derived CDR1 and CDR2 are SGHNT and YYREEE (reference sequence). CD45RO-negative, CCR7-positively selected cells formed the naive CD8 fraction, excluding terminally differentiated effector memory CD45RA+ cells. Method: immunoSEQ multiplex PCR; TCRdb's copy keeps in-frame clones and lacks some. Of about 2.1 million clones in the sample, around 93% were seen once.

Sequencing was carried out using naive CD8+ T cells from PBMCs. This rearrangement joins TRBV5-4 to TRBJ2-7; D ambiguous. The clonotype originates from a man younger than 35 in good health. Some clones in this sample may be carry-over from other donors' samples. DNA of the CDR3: TGTGCCAGCAGCCCTGGCGAGTACGGTGAGGAGCAGTACTTC. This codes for CASSPGEYGEEQYF.